Sequencing of this T cell receptor beta chain was carried out in a study of beta chain features in type 1 diabetes. Looking at the study overall: About 110,000,000 sorted cells were examined across all samples. Findings and limits, study-wide: TCRB rearrangement may or may not be influenced by HLA type; here this remained unresolved. Although PCR might favor shorter templates, it would do so equally in patients and controls.

All of the isolated RNA was reverse transcribed, so expressed TCRB transcripts were sequenced. Assay: immunoSEQ multiplex PCR; the TCRdb copy retains only in-frame clones and omits some. Of 900,000 or so clones detected, about a sixth appear once; the ten largest clones hold 0.023%. The CDR3 is made up of 15 amino acids. With V trimmed by 6 bases and J by 7 bases, 10 bases remained unmatched. Per germline, CDR1 SGHTA and CDR2 FQGNSA. In its sample, this clone was seen a few times. What it recognizes is unknown. Purities in excess of 95% were seen in all sorted populations. V is TRBV7-2 and J is TRBJ2-1; 9 bases are a match to TRBD2. This TCR was recovered from a woman between 18 and 30 years old in good health. The sample taken for sequencing was naive CD4+ T cells from blood. Here the CDR3 reads CASSWVAGGWNEQFF. CDR3 in DNA: TGTGCCAGCAGTTGGGTGGCGGGAGGGTGGAATGAGCAGTTCTTC.